These T cell receptor beta chains were read from a single sample in a study of regulatory T cells in long-lasting Graves disease. TCRdb passed the multiplex PCR reads through MiXCR, listing each CDR3 protein once. The table shows fewer than 400,000 distinct CDR3 sequences, with around 21% occurring only once. Sequenced here: peripheral blood mononuclear cells (PBMCs), sampled when the disease was refractory, from a patient treated with antithyroid drugs. The receptors were gathered from a female donor with Graves disease. Each CDR3 is given with its conserved first and last residue. A D gene is named only where the DNA matches it firmly. Not every row has a clone size; where given, it reads once, few, many or a size class.

.	TRBV11-2	TRBJ2-2	TRBD1	TGTGCCAGCAGCTTCAGACAGGGGGCGACCACCGGGGAGCTGTTTTTT	CASSFRQGATTGELFF
.	TRBV4-3	TRBJ2-5	TRBD2	TGCGCCAGCAGCCAAGATCGGGGGGTGGTAGAGACCCAGTACTTC	CASSQDRGVVETQYF
few	TRBV14	TRBJ1-4	TRBD1	TGTGCCAGCAGCCGGGACAGTGTTAATGAAAAACTGTTTTTT	CASSRDSVNEKLFF
few	TRBV7-9	TRBJ1-5	.	TGTGCCAGCAGCGAGGGGATTGGGGCGGGCAATCAGCCCCAGCATTTT	CASSEGIGAGNQPQHF
many	TRBV6-1	TRBJ2-7	TRBD2	TGTGCCAGCAGTCCATGGGCGGGAGGGAAAGAAAACGAGCAGTACTTC	CASSPWAGGKENEQYF
many	TRBV28	TRBJ2-7	TRBD2	TGTGCCAGCAAGGCTAGCGGGACTCGCTCCTACGAGCAGTACTTC	CASKASGTRSYEQYF
.	TRBV29-1	TRBJ2-7	.	TGCAGCGTGAGTTCTAGCTCCTACGAGCAGTACTTC	CSVSSSSYEQYF
few	TRBV7-2	TRBJ2-2	.	TGTGCCAGCAGCTTAGAACCAGCCACCGGGGAGCTGTTTTTT	CASSLEPATGELFF
.	TRBV29-1	TRBJ1-3	.	TGCAGCGTTGAAGATCAATCTAACCCGGGGGGAAACACCATATATTTT	CSVEDQSNPGGNTIYF
few	TRBV29-1	TRBJ2-7	.	TGCAGCGTTGTGGGGGGTTCCTACGAGCAGTACTTC	CSVVGGSYEQYF
.	TRBV6-2/TRBV6-3	TRBJ2-3	.	TGTGCCAGCAGTTACGACCGACCCATCACAGATACGCAGTATTTT	CASSYDRPITDTQYF
few	TRBV29-1	TRBJ2-7	TRBD1	TGCAGCGTCTCCGGACCACCGGGACAGGGCCTATACGAGCAGTACTTC	CSVSGPPGQGLYEQYF
few	TRBV20-1	TRBJ2-7	.	TGCAGTGCTAGAGATAGTGGGCAGGCCTACGAGCAGTACTTC	CSARDSGQAYEQYF
many	TRBV6-5	TRBJ2-7	TRBD2	TGTGCCAGCAGTTTCGGTCTAGCGGGAGGGATCCACGAGCAGTACTTC	CASSFGLAGGIHEQYF
.	TRBV18	TRBJ2-5	.	TGTGCCAGCTCACCATTGTTCCAACAGAACATAGAGACCCAGTACTTC	CASSPLFQQNIETQYF
once	TRBV6-2/TRBV6-3	TRBJ1-2	.	TGTGCCAGCAGCCTGGACCCGACGGGAGGGAACTATGGCTACACCTTC	CASSLDPTGGNYGYTF
.	TRBV4-1	TRBJ2-7	TRBD1	TGCGCCAGCAGCCAAGACAGGGGGCGGTACGAGCAGTACTTC	CASSQDRGRYEQYF
few	TRBV18	TRBJ1-1	.	TGTGCCAGCTCCCACACGAGGGGAGATGATCCGAACACTGAAGCTTTCTTT	CASSHTRGDDPNTEAFF
.	TRBV7-9	TRBJ1-4	.	TGTGCCAGCAGCCGAGGGGGGATTAATGAAAAACTGTTTTTT	CASSRGGINEKLFF
.	TRBV6-1	TRBJ1-2	.	TGTGTCAGCACCTCGCGGCCGGGCGGGTATGGCTACACCTTC	CVSTSRPGGYGYTF
.	TRBV28	TRBJ2-3	.	TGTGCCAGCAGTATTTCTAGGTTGGATACGCAGTATTTT	CASSISRLDTQYF
.	TRBV5-5	TRBJ2-1	TRBD2	TGTGCCAGCAGCTTGGGGACTAGAGGGATGGATGAGCAGTTCTTC	CASSLGTRGMDEQFF
many	TRBV27	TRBJ2-7	TRBD2	TGTGCCAGCAGTCCCCATAGCGGGAGAAGGTCCTACGAGCAGTACTTC	CASSPHSGRRSYEQYF
few	TRBV5-5	TRBJ1-4	.	TGTGCCAGCAGCTTGTCTTGGGGGCCGACAGAAAAACTGTTTTTT	CASSLSWGPTEKLFF
many	TRBV20-1	TRBJ1-2	.	TGCAGTGCTAGAGTCAGTGTGGGATCGAAAGGCTACACCTTC	CSARVSVGSKGYTF
many	TRBV28	TRBJ1-5	TRBD1	TGTGCCAGCACCGTGGGACAGGGCAATCAGCCCCAGCATTTT	CASTVGQGNQPQHF
few	TRBV10-2	TRBJ2-2	TRBD1	TGCGCCAGCAGTGCACAGGGGGCTGTCGCCGGGGAGCTGTTTTTT	CASSAQGAVAGELFF
many	TRBV20-1	TRBJ2-7	.	TGCAGTGCTAAAAGCGGACCTACCTACGAGCAGTACTTC	CSAKSGPTYEQYF
.	TRBV19	TRBJ2-7	TRBD2	TGTGCCAGTAGTATTTCGGCGGGAGGGTCGGTCGAGCAGTACTTC	CASSISAGGSVEQYF
many	TRBV2	TRBJ1-1	.	TGTGCCAGCAGTGAGGACAGAAGGAACACTGAAGCTTTCTTT	CASSEDRRNTEAFF
.	TRBV20-1	TRBJ2-7	.	TGCAGTGCTCTTACTCACGAGCAGTACTTC	CSALTHEQYF
few	TRBV27	TRBJ1-1	.	TGTGTCAGCTTCCCTTCTTCCAACACTGAAGCTTTCTTT	CVSFPSSNTEAFF
few	TRBV10-1	TRBJ1-1	.	TGCGCCAGCAGTGGACTCCGGGACCCCGGTCCGGACACTGAAGCTTTCTTT	CASSGLRDPGPDTEAFF
.	TRBV2	TRBJ2-5	TRBD1	TGTGCCAGCAGAGACAGGGGGCGGGAGACCCAGTACTTC	CASRDRGRETQYF
.	TRBV29-1	TRBJ2-7	TRBD1	TGCAGCGTTGCCACCGGGACAGGGAGCTACGAGCAGTACTTC	CSVATGTGSYEQYF
.	TRBV5-1	TRBJ1-1	.	TGTGCCAGCAGCTTAGCCGGGGCCATGAACACTGAAGCTTTCTTT	CASSLAGAMNTEAFF
.	TRBV12-3/TRBV12-4	TRBJ2-5	.	TGTGCCAGCACCCCAGGGTGGGGGATTCAAGAGACCCAGTACTTC	CASTPGWGIQETQYF
.	TRBV20-1	TRBJ2-5	.	TGCAGTGCTAGAGCCCCATCGACTCATCGGTACTTC	CSARAPSTHRYF
.	TRBV5-6	TRBJ1-2	.	TGTGCCAGCAGCTTGGCCTCGGGAACTTATGGCTACACCTTC	CASSLASGTYGYTF
many	TRBV11-2	TRBJ2-5	TRBD1	TGTGCCAGCTCACCTCGGACAGGGGGCGCCGAGACCCAGTACTTC	CASSPRTGGAETQYF
.	TRBV5-4	TRBJ2-2	.	TGTGCCAGCAGCTTAATGGAAAAGAACACCGGGGAGCTGTTTTTT	CASSLMEKNTGELFF
.	TRBV7-9	TRBJ2-7	.	TGTGCCAGCAGCCCGGGACGTCAAGACTACGAGCAGTACTTC	CASSPGRQDYEQYF
few	TRBV5-1	TRBJ1-4	.	TGCGCCAGCAGCCCCAGGAGCGGTGAAAAACTGCTTTTT	CASSPRSGEKLLF
few	TRBV3-1	TRBJ1-3	.	TGTGCCAGCAGCAGGCAGGGAAGGAACACCATATATTTT	CASSRQGRNTIYF
.	TRBV19	TRBJ2-2	TRBD2	TGTGCCAGTAGTACATCGACTAGCGGGAGTCTTTCCGGGGAGCTGTTTTTT	CASSTSTSGSLSGELFF
few	TRBV18	TRBJ2-5	TRBD2	TGTGCCAGCTCACCACCCCGGCTAGCGGGAGGAGAGACCCAGTACTTC	CASSPPRLAGGETQYF
many	TRBV20-1	TRBJ2-5	TRBD1	TGCAGTGCTACTCGGACAGGGTCGGAGACCCAGTACTTC	CSATRTGSETQYF
.	TRBV7-9	TRBJ2-7	.	TGTGCCAGCAGCTTAGAGTGGGGAGGGCAGTACTTC	CASSLEWGGQYF
.	TRBV3-1	TRBJ1-5	.	TGTGCCAGCAGCCCCAACCAGGGACGCGTCAATCAGCCCCAGCATTTT	CASSPNQGRVNQPQHF
.	TRBV3-1	TRBJ1-6	.	TGTGCCAGCGGGGGAGATTCACCCCTCCACTTT	CASGGDSPLHF
many	TRBV28	TRBJ1-5	.	TGTGCCAGCAGTTCCATGGCGGGGGGCAATCAGCCCCAGCATTTT	CASSSMAGGNQPQHF
many	TRBV7-8	TRBJ2-5	TRBD2	TGTGCCAGCAGCTTAGCGGGAGGGACGGAGACCCAGTACTTC	CASSLAGGTETQYF
few	TRBV3-1	TRBJ2-7	TRBD2	TGTGCCAGCAGCTACCGCGGGAGAGAGTACTACGAGCAGTACTTC	CASSYRGREYYEQYF
few	TRBV27	TRBJ1-2	.	TGTGCCAGCGGCCCTGGGGCAAACTATGGCTACACCTTC	CASGPGANYGYTF
many	TRBV2	TRBJ1-4	.	TGTGCCAGCAGTGAGCGGGGGGACGTAGAAAAACTGTTTTTT	CASSERGDVEKLFF
many	TRBV7-2	TRBJ2-7	.	TGTGCCAGCAGCTTAAGTATCTACGAGCAGTACTTC	CASSLSIYEQYF
.	TRBV11-2	TRBJ2-3	TRBD1	TGTGCCAGCAGCCGTGCGGGACAGGGAAGATATACGCAGTATTTT	CASSRAGQGRYTQYF